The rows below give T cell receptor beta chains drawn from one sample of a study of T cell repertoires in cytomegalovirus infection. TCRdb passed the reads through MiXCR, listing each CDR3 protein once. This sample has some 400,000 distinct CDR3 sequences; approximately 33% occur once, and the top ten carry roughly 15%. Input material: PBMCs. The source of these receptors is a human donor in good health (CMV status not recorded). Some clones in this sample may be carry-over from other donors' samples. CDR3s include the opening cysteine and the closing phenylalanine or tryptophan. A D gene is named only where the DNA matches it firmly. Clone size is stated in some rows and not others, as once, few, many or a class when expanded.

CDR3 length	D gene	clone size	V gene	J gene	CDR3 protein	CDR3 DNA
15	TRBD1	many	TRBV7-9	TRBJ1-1	CASSSTGGLGTEAFF	TGTGCCAGCAGCTCGACAGGGGGCCTAGGCACTGAAGCTTTCTTT
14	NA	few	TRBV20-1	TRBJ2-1	CSAREQSSYNEQFF	TGCAGTGCTAGAGAGCAGAGCTCCTACAATGAGCAGTTCTTC
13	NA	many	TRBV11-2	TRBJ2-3	CASSLRYTDTQYF	TGTGCCAGCAGCTTACGTTACACAGATACGCAGTATTTT
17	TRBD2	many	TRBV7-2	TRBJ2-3	CASSLDTSGGLTDTQYF	TGTGCCAGCAGCTTAGATACTAGCGGGGGGTTGACAGATACGCAGTATTTT
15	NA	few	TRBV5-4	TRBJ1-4	CASSRRGAPNEKLFF	TGTGCCAGCAGCCGGCGGGGGGCACCTAATGAAAAACTGTTTTTT
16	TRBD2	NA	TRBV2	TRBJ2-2	CASSERLAANTGELFF	TGTGCCAGCAGTGAAAGACTAGCGGCGAACACCGGGGAGCTGTTTTTT
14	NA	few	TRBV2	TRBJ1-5	CASSERPHNQPQHF	TGTGCCAGCAGTGAGAGGCCACACAATCAGCCCCAGCATTTT
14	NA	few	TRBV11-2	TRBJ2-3	CASSLEGFGNTQYF	TGTGCCAGCAGCTTAGAAGGGTTTGGGAATACGCAGTATTTT
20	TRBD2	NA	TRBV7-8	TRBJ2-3	CASSYPLVVAGGPRTDTQYF	TGTGCCAGCAGCTACCCTCTCGTGGTAGCGGGGGGCCCTCGCACAGATACGCAGTATTTT
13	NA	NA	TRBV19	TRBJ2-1	CASSMQGGYEQFF	TGTGCCAGTAGTATGCAGGGTGGGTATGAGCAGTTCTTC
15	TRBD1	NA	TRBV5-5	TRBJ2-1	CASSLGTGTYNEQLF	TGTGCCAGCAGCTTGGGGACAGGAACCTACAATGAGCAGTTGTTC
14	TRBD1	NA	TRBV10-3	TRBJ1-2	CAISPPGQDYGYTF	TGTGCCATCAGTCCGCCGGGACAGGACTATGGCTACACCTTC
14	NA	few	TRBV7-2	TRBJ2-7	CASSLDADFYEQYF	TGTGCCAGCAGCTTAGATGCCGATTTCTACGAGCAGTACTTC
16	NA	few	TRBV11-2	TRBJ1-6	CASSLDLGFGDSPLHF	TGTGCCAGCAGCTTAGATCTCGGATTTGGGGATTCACCCCTCCACTTT
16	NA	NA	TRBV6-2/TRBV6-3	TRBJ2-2	CASSTTGGHITGELFF	TGTGCCAGCAGTACAACGGGGGGCCACATCACCGGGGAGCTGTTTTTT
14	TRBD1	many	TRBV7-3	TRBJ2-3	CASSLGTGADTQYF	TGTGCCAGCAGCCTCGGGACAGGGGCAGATACGCAGTATTTT
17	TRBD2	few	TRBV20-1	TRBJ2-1	CSARDNGAGGGYNEQFF	TGCAGTGCTAGAGATAACGGTGCGGGGGGGGGTTACAATGAGCAGTTCTTC
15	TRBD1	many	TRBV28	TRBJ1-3	CASIPGGRSGNTIYF	TGTGCCAGCATCCCAGGGGGAAGGTCTGGAAACACCATATATTTT
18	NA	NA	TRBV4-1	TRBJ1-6	CASSKDSGGGHYNSPLHF	TGCGCCAGCAGCAAAGATTCGGGGGGGGGACACTATAATTCACCCCTCCACTTT
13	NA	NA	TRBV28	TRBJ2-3	CASSPQGGLTQYF	TGTGCCAGCAGCCCCCAGGGGGGTTTGACGCAGTATTTT
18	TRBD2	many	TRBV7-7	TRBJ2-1	CASSPQRTGRVSYNEQFF	TGTGCCAGCAGCCCCCAGCGGACTGGGAGGGTATCCTACAATGAGCAGTTCTTC
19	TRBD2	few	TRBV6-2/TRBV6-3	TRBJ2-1	CASSYLGLAGVSSYNEQFF	TGTGCCAGCAGTTACTTGGGTCTAGCGGGGGTATCGTCCTACAATGAGCAGTTCTTC
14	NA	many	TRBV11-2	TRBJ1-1	CASSPRQENTEAFF	TGTGCCAGCAGCCCACGACAGGAGAACACTGAAGCTTTCTTT
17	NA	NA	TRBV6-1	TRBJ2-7	CASSEIPVIDYRYEQYF	TGTGCCAGCAGTGAAATCCCGGTTATTGACTACCGATACGAGCAGTACTTC